This T cell receptor (beta chain) was obtained from a study of T cell changes during pregnancy in multiple sclerosis (dated by TCRdb to the late 2010s). Regarding the complete study: In women with multiple sclerosis, the researchers looked at how the T cell repertoire shifted as pregnancy progressed.

A word on this clone: What this receptor recognizes is not known. No clone much larger than this one lies a single base away; base qualities are absent.

The junction carries 23 bases between V and J, which are trimmed by 2 bases and 0 bases respectively. The CDR3 runs 19 amino acids, cysteine and phenylalanine included. Only the CDR3 region is kept as DNA, spanning 57 bases read in frame from base 1. Based on the germline V gene, the CDR1 and CDR2 sequences are SGHDN and FVKESK. The method behind the library was the immunoSEQ multiplex PCR assay. What TCRdb holds here is the immuneACCESS table cut down to in-frame rearrangements. Part of the clones is not present; checked against another copy, under half of the missing clones reflect an unresolved V gene, and the others are unexplained. The sample yields tens of thousands of clones; around 95% were counted once. The top ten hold roughly 3.9% of the sample.

Here the sequenced sample was CD8+ T cells from peripheral blood mononuclear cells, taken after pregnancy. The sequence links TRBV14 to TRBJ2-7; tentative D gene TRBD1, with 8 bases matching. This receptor was obtained from a female donor with multiple sclerosis, enrolled in a pregnancy study. At the DNA level, the sequence is TGTGCCAGCAGCCAATTCCTTGGGGGGGGGACAGGACACTCCTACGAGCAGTACTTC. Translated, it gives CASSQFLGGGTGHSYEQYF.